These T cell receptor beta chains were read from a single sample in a study of blood T cell repertoires in COVID-19. Sequenced by immunoSEQ multiplex PCR; TCRdb stores in-frame clones only, minus some. The top ten hold approximately 17% of the sample, which has 100,000 to 150,000 clones, about four fifths seen once. The sequenced sample was peripheral blood. The source of these receptors is a woman aged 80 or over with acute or convalescent COVID-19. Each CDR3 is given with its conserved first and last residue. The D gene is left open where the match is weak.

cdr3_aa,v_call,j_call,d_call
CASSFLQGNSPLHF,TRBV7-2,TRBJ1-6,NA
CASSQGLTGVNYGYTF,TRBV4-1,TRBJ1-2,TRBD1
CASQDRSQNSPLHF,TRBV19,TRBJ1-6,NA
CASSSPDRGLNEQFF,TRBV7-6,TRBJ2-1,TRBD1
CATSDPGGQLCSGNTIYF,TRBV24-1,TRBJ1-3,NA
CASSARGGANTGELFF,TRBV7-2,TRBJ2-2,NA
CASSSRQASNSPLHF,TRBV7-2,TRBJ1-6,NA
CATRGQGAVGYTF,TRBV2,TRBJ1-2,TRBD1
CASSSRQGNQPQHF,TRBV27,TRBJ1-5,TRBD1
CASSREGWGGRYTQYF,TRBV4-3,TRBJ2-3,TRBD2
CASSPAGTDTEAFF,TRBV7-6,TRBJ1-1,TRBD1
CASSIRTGNQPQHF,TRBV19,TRBJ1-5,NA
CATSPQTAWGTEAFF,TRBV15,TRBJ1-1,NA
CASSQDPPRAIAKNIQYF,TRBV4-3,TRBJ2-4,NA
CASSVSGASTDTQYF,TRBV2,TRBJ2-3,NA
CAWSQGSGNTIYF,TRBV30,TRBJ1-3,NA
CASSNGQVRGTEAFF,TRBV2,TRBJ1-1,TRBD1
CASSIASEYGYTF,TRBV19,TRBJ1-2,NA
CASSPQMEGTYEQYF,TRBV18,TRBJ2-7,NA
CASSSQGSETDTQYF,TRBV7-2,TRBJ2-3,NA
CSVGSGGYTDTQYF,TRBV29-1,TRBJ2-3,TRBD2
CAWSFSGSHTDTQYF,TRBV30,TRBJ2-3,TRBD2
CASSVGTMNTEAFF,TRBV9,TRBJ1-1,NA
CASNRWGREGNEQFF,TRBV6-5,TRBJ2-1,NA
CASSLALQGGLVAFF,TRBV7-2,TRBJ1-1,TRBD1
CASSLALGQGYGYTF,TRBV7-2,TRBJ1-2,TRBD1
CASNRRDSGSLNTEAFF,TRBV5-7,TRBJ1-1,NA
CASSQGHRVGTGELFF,TRBV4-3,TRBJ2-2,NA
CSAQSGDTIYF,TRBV20-1,TRBJ1-3,NA
CASSYSPDNEQFF,TRBV19,TRBJ2-1,NA